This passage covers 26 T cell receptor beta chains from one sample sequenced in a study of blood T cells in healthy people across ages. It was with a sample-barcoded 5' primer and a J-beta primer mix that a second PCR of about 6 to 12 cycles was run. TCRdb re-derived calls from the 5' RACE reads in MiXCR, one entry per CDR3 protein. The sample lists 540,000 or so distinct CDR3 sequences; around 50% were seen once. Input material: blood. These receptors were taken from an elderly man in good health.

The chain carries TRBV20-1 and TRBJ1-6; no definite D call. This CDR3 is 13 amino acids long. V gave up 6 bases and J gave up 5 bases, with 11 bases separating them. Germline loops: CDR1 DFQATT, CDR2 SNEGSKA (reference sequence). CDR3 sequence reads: CSADRADNSPLHF. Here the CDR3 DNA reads TGCAGTGCCGATCGAGCCGATAATTCACCCCTCCACTTT.

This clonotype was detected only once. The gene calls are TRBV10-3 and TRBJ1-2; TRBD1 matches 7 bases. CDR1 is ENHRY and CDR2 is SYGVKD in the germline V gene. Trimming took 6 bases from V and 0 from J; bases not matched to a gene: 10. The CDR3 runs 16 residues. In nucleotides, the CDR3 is TGTGCCATCAGCGGAAGCGGGACAGCTACTAACTATGGCTACACCTTC. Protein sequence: CAISGSGTATNYGYTF.

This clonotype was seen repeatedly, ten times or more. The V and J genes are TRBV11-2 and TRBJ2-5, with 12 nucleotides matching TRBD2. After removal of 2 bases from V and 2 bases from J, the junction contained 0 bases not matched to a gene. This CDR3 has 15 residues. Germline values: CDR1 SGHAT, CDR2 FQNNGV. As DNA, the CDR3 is TGTGCCAGCAGCTTACTAGCGGGGGGGCAAGAGACCCAGTACTTC. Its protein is CASSLLAGGQETQYF.

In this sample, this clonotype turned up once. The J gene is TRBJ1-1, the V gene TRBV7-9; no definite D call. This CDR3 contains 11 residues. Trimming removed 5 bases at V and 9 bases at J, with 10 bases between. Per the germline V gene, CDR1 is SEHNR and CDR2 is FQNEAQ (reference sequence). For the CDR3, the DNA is TGTGCCAGCAGCCGCGCCCAGAAAGCTTTCTTT. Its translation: CASSRAQKAFF.

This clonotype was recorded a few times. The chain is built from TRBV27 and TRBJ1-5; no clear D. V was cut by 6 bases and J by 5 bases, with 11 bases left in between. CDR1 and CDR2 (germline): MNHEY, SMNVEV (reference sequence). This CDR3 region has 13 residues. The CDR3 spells CASSQDFDQPQHF. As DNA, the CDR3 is TGTGCCAGCAGCCAGGACTTTGATCAGCCCCAGCATTTT.

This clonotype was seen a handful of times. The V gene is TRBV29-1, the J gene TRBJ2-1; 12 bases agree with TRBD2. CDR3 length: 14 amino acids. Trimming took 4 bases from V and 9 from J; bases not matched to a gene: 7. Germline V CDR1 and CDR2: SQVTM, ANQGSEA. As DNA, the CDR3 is TGCAGCGTTGCGACTAGCGGGAGAAGGGGTGAGCAGTTCTTC. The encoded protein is CSVATSGRRGEQFF.

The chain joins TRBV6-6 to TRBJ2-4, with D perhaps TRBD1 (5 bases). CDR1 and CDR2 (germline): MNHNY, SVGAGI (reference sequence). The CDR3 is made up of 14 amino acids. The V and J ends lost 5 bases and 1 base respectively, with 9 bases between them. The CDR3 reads CASSPSGAKNIQYF. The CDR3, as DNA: TGTGCCAGCAGTCCGTCAGGGGCCAAAAACATTCAGTACTTC.

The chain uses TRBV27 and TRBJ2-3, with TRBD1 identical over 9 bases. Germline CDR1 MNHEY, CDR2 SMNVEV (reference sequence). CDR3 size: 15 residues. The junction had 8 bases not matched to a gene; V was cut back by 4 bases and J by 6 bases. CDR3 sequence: CASSSGTGLKDTQYF. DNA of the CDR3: TGTGCCAGCAGTTCCGGGACAGGGCTTAAGGATACGCAGTATTTT.

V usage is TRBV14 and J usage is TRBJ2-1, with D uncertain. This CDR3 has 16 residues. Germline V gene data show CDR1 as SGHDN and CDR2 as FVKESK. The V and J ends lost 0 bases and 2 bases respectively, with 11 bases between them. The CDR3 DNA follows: TGTGCCAGCAGCCAAGAAACGGTTTATGCCTACAATGAGCAGTTCTTC. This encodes CASSQETVYAYNEQFF. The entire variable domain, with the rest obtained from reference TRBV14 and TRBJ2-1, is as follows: EAGVTQFPSHSVIEKGQTVTLRCDPISGHDNLYWYRRVMGKEIKFLLHFVKESKQDESGMPNNRFLAERTGGTYSTLKVQPAELEDSGVYFCASSQETVYAYNEQFFGPGTRLTVL.

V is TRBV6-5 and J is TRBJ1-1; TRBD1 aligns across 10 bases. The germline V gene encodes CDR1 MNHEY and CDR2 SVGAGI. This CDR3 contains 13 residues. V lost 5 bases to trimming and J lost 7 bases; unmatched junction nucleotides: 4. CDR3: CASSDGQGVEAFF. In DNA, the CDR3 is TGTGCCAGCAGTGACGGACAGGGGGTTGAAGCTTTCTTT.

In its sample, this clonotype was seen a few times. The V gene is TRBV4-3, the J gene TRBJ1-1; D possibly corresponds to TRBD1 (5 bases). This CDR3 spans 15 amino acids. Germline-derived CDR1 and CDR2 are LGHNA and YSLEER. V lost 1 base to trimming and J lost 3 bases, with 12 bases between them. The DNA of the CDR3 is TGCGCCAGCAGCCAAGGATCCCGGGGACACACTGAAGCTTTCTTT. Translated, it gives CASSQGSRGHTEAFF.

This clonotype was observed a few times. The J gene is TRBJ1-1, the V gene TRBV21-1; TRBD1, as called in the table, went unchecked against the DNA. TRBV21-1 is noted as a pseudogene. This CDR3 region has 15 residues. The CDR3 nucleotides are TGTGCCAGCAGCAAAGCGCCGAGGGGGCGCAATGAAGCTTTCTTT. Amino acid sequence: CASSKAPRGRNEAFF.

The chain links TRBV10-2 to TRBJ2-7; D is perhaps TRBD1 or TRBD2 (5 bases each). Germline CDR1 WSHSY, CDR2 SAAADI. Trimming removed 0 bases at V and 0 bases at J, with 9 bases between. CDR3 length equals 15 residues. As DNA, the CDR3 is TGCGCCAGCAGTGAGTCGGCAGGGAGCTCCTACGAGCAGTACTTC. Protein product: CASSESAGSSYEQYF.

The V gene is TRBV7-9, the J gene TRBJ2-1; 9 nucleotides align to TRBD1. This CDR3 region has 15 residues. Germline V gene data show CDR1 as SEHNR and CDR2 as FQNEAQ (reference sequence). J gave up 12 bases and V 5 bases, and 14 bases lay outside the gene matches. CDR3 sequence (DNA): TGTGCCAGCAGCCCCCACAGGGGGCCCGAATTAGTGCAGTTCTTC. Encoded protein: CASSPHRGPELVQFF.

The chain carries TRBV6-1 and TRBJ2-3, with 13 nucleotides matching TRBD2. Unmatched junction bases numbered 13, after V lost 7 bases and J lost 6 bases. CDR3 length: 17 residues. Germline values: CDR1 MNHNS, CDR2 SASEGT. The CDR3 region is CASNPQAGTSGTDTQYF. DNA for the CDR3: TGTGCCAGCAACCCTCAAGCGGGGACTAGCGGGACGGATACGCAGTATTTT.

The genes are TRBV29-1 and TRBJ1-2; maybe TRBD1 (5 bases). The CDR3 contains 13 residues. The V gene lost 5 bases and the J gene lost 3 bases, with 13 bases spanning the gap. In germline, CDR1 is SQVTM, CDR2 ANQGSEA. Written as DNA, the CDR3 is TGCAGCGTTCAAAGGGGCGCGGACTATGGCTACACCTTC. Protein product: CSVQRGADYGYTF. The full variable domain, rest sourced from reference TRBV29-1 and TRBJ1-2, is SAVISQKPSRDICQRGTSLTIQCQVDSQVTMMFWYRQQPGQSLTLIATANQGSEATYESGFVIDKFPISRPNLTFSTLTVSNMSPEDSSIYLCSVQRGADYGYTFGSGTRLTVV.

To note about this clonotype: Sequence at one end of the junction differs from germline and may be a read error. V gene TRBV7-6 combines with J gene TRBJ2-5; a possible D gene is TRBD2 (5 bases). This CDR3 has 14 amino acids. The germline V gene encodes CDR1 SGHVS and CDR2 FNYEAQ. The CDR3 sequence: CASSLGLAQATQYF. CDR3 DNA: TGTGCCAGCAGCTTAGGGCTAGCACAAGCGACCCAGTACTTC.

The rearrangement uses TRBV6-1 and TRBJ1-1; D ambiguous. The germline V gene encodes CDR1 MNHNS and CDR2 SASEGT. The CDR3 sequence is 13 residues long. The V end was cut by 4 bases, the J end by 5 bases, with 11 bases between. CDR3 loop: CASSVEILTEAFF. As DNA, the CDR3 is TGTGCCAGCAGTGTGGAGATACTGACTGAAGCTTTCTTT.

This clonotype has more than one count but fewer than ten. The CDR3 nucleotides are TGTGCCAGCAGTACCAACAGGGAGGAGGGCGAGCAGTACTTC. Translated, it gives CASSTNREEGEQYF. The V call is TRBV6-6, the J call TRBJ2-7; D might be TRBD1 or TRBD2, each matching 6 bases. Germline CDR1 MNHNY, CDR2 SVGAGI (reference sequence). Trimming stripped 5 bases from V and 6 bases from J, with 17 bases between. The CDR3 consists of 14 residues.

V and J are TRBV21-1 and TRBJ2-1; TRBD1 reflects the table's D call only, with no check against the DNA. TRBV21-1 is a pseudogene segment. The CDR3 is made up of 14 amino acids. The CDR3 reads CASSNMGRDIEQFF. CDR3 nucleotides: TGTGCCAGCAGCAATATGGGCAGGGATATAGAGCAGTTCTTC.

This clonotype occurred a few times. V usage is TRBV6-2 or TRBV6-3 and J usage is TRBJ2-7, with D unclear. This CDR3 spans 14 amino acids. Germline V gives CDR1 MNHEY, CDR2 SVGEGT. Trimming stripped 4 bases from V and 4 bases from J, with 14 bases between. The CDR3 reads CASSWRVGPYEQYF. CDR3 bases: TGTGCCAGCAGTTGGCGAGTGGGTCCTTACGAGCAGTACTTC.

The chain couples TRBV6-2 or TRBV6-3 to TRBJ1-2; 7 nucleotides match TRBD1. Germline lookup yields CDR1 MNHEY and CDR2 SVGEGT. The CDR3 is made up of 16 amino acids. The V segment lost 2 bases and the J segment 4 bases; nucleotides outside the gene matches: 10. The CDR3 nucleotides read TGTGCCAGCAGTTACCGGGACAGTAGACGGAGCTATGGCTACACCTTC. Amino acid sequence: CASSYRDSRRSYGYTF.

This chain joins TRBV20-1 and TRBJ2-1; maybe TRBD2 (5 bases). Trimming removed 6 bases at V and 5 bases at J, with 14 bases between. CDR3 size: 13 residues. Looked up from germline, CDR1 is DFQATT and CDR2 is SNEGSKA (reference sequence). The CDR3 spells CSATDLTNNEQFF. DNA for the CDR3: TGCAGTGCCACGGACTTAACGAACAATGAGCAGTTCTTC.

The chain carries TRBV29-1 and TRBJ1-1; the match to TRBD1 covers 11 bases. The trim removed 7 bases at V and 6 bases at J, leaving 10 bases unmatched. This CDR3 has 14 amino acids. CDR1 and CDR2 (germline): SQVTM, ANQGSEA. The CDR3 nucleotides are TGCAGCGCTCGATGGACAGGGGGCGGCCCTGAAGCTTTCTTT. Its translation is CSARWTGGGPEAFF.

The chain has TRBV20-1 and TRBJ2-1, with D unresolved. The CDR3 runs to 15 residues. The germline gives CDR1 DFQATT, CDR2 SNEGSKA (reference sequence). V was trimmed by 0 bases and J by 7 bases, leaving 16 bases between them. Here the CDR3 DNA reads TGCAGTGCTAGAGATCTTGAATCCAATACAAATGAGCAGTTCTTC. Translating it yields CSARDLESNTNEQFF.

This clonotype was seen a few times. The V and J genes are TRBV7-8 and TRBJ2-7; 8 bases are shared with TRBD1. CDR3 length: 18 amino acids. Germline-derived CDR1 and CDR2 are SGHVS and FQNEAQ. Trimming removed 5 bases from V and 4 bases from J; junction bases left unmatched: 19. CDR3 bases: TGTGCCAGCAGCCGAAGCCCCCCTACCGGGACAGGACCTTACGAGCAGTACTTC. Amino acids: CASSRSPPTGTGPYEQYF.